This TCR beta chain was identified in a study of blood T cell repertoires in COVID-19. The overall study: Samples of COVID-19 (acute and convalescent) were obtained from the United States, Italy and Spain. From T cells, B-cell-depleted T cells, or PBMCs came the material, which was cDNA or gDNA.

V lost 6 bases and J lost 3; bases outside the gene matches: 8. The CDR3 has 15 amino acids. Germline values: CDR1 MNHEY, CDR2 SMNVEV (reference sequence). This clone came up a few times. Authors' analysis steps: The assay estimated nucleated cells by amplifying reference gene primers. Assay: immunoSEQ multiplex PCR; the TCRdb copy retains only in-frame clones and omits some. That table gives V, J and clone size, and the DNA gave D and trimming. Of about 74,000 clones in the sample, just over 85% were seen once. Sequences were obtained from peripheral blood. This sequence joins TRBV27 and TRBJ2-7, with 10 bases fitting TRBD1. This TCR derives from a woman older than 75 with acute or convalescent COVID-19. The CDR3 sequence is CASRSPGQGIYEQYF. Here the CDR3 DNA reads TGTGCCAGCAGGTCCCCGGGACAGGGGATCTACGAGCAGTACTTC.